The sequence of this T cell receptor beta chain was determined in a study of cytomegalovirus exposure and HLA in healthy donors. The wider study: T cells numbering about 179 million yielded 117 million unique TCR beta sequences in an earlier analysis. The study, taken as a whole, reports: TCR beta chains numbering 164 were designated cytomegalovirus-associated. TCR beta sequences numbering 15,000 to 20,000 were associated with HLA alleles at 0.05 false discovery rate in a later analysis.

Germline V gives CDR1 SGHAT, CDR2 FQNNGV. V was pared by 3 bases and J by 7 bases, with 7 bases of the junction left unmatched. The CDR3 is 15 residues long. This clone occurred a few times. Its antigen is undetermined. Vbeta (60) and Jbeta (13) primers were used in the PCR. Sequencing used immunoSEQ multiplex PCR; TCRdb keeps in-frame clones, though not all of them. The data show under 150,000 clones, with around 71% seen just once and about 2.7% held by the top ten. Likely unrecorded immune exposures existed in these nominally healthy donors. This receptor was taken from a woman aged 55-69 years in good health and CMV-seropositive. Input material: PBMCs. The rearrangement joins TRBV11-2 to TRBJ2-2; 8 positions match TRBD1. The CDR3 sequence is CASSLGRTGGGELFF. The DNA for the CDR3 is TGTGCCAGCAGCTTGGGACGTACAGGGGGCGGGGAGCTGTTTTTT.